This paragraph reports one T cell receptor (beta chain). The data belong to a study of cytomegalovirus exposure and HLA in healthy donors. PCR amplification relied on 60 Vbeta primers (plus 13 Jbeta primers). Repertoires were generated with immunoSEQ multiplex PCR, while TCRdb's copy carries only in-frame clones and drops some. The profile shows fewer than 200,000 clones, roughly 80% of them singletons. Trimming took 5 bases from V and 0 from J, leaving 10 bases between them. The length of the CDR3 is 14 residues. The germline V gene encodes CDR1 SGHTA and CDR2 FQGTGA. The TCR was taken from a woman between 25 and 40 years old in good health and CMV-seropositive. The sequenced sample consisted of PBMCs. The chain is built from TRBV7-3 and TRBJ1-2; no reliable D call. The CDR3 loop is CASSATVSNYGYTF. The CDR3 nucleotides are TGTGCCAGCAGCGCAACAGTTTCTAACTATGGCTACACCTTC.